This TCR beta chain came from a study of beta chain features in type 1 diabetes. For the study at large: Healthy donors resembled patients in age, gender and cell yields. Study-level results: Patients with type 1 diabetes showed fewer VDJ junction insertions and more deletions. PCR could preferentially amplify shorter templates, alike in patients and controls.

The germline V gene has CDR1 MNHNY and CDR2 SVGAGI (reference sequence). The CDR3 loop spans 16 amino acids. The V and J ends lost 2 bases and 4 bases respectively, with 17 bases between them. This clone has only a few counts. What it recognizes is unknown. Expressed TCRB transcripts were sequenced, since all the RNA that had been isolated was reverse transcribed. The repertoire was sequenced with immunoSEQ multiplex PCR; TCRdb's copy has only in-frame clones and lacks some. Among under 95,000 clones, 30% to 40% were seen once, and the ten largest hold roughly 0.44%. Specimen: stem cell memory CD4+ T cells from blood. This clonotype was obtained from a woman aged 18 to 35 in good health. The V call is TRBV6-6, the J call TRBJ1-2, with D possibly matching TRBD1 (6 bases). CDR3 nucleotides: TGTGCCAGCAGTTACAATCTCGACAGGTCAGCCTATGGCTACACCTTC. Translating it yields CASSYNLDRSAYGYTF.